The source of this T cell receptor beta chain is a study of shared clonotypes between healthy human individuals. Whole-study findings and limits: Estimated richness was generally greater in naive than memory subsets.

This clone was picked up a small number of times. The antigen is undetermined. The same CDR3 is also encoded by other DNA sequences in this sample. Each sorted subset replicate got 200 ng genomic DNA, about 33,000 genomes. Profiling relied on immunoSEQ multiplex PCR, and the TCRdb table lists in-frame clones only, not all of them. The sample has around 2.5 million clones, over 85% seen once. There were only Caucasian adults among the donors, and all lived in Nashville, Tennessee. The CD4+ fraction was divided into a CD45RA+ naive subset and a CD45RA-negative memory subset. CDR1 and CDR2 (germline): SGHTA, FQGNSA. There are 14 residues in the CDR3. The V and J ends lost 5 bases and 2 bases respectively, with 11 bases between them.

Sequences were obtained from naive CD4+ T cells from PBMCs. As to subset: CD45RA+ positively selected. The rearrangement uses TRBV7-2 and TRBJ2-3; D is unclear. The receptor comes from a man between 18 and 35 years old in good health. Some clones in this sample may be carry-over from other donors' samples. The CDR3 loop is CASSLDGNTDTQYF. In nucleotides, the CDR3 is TGTGCCAGCAGCCTAGACGGAAACACAGATACGCAGTATTTT.